The present TCR beta chain was sequenced within a study of CD8+CD57+ T cells in acquired aplastic anemia. About the research overall: Sorting CD4+ and CD8+ cells gave DNA averaging about 3.2 ug. Study-wide results and caveats: Patients and controls shared twenty-nine CD8+ CDR3 sequences, which appeared highly expressed in patients and within their immunodominant clones. CD8+ Simpson's diversity in patients was not significantly different from that in controls.

About this clonotype itself: The target antigen is unknown.

V was pared by 2 bases and J by 0 bases, with 8 bases between. Germline V gene sequence: CDR1 MNHEY, CDR2 SMNVEV (reference sequence). The CDR3 sequence is 16 residues long. Sequenced patients had shown CD8+CD57+ cell expansion by flow cytometry. Patients had undergone no therapy by the time their blood was sampled. Genomic DNA provided the template from which TCR beta VDJ and CDR3 profiles were obtained. In TCRdb, the reads were re-called with MiXCR into one record per CDR3 protein. This sample has 200,000 to 250,000 distinct CDR3 sequences, with approximately 45% found just once. V is TRBV27 and J is TRBJ2-6; unclear D gene. The TCR comes from a human donor with aplastic anemia. Sequencing input: sorted CD4+, CD8+, or CD8+CD57+ T cells (not recorded which) from PBMCs. The CDR3 DNA sequence: TGTGCCAGCAGTTTAAATTTTGGCTCTGGGGCCAACGTCCTGACTTTC. Amino acids: CASSLNFGSGANVLTF.